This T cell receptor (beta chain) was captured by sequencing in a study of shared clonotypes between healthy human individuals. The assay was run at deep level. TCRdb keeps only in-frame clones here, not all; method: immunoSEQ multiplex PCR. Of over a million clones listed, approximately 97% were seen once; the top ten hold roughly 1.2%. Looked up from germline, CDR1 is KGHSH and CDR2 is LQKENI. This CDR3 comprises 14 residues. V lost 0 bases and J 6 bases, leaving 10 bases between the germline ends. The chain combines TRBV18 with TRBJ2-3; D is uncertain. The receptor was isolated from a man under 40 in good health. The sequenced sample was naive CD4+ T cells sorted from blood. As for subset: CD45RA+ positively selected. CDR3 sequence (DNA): TGTGCCAGCTCACCACCGGGCGGCAGGGATACGCAGTATTTT. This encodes CASSPPGGRDTQYF. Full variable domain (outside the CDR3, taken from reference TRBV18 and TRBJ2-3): NAGVMQNPRHLVRRRGQEARLRCSPMKGHSHVYWYRQLPEEGLKFMVYLQKENIIDESGMPKERFSAEFPKEGPSILRIQQVVRGDSAAYFCASSPPGGRDTQYFGPGTRLTVL.